This T cell receptor beta chain was documented in a study of cytomegalovirus exposure and HLA in healthy donors (dated by TCRdb to 2015 to 2018). With respect to the entire study: An earlier analysis of 587 of the donors reported 276 Gb of sequence data and 95 million to 140 million unique TCR beta sequences obtained from about 200 million T cells. An early release covering roughly 640 HLA-typed donors comprised 250 to 350 gigabases of sequencing data and approximately 85 million unique TCR sequences. The genetic ancestry cluster associated with self-reported Caucasian donors included over 80% of the roughly 410 genotyped donors. The study aimed to test whether signatures of past pathogen exposure could be identified by cataloging public T cell receptors. The study profiled the T cell repertoires of 500 to 800 subjects by immunosequencing and related them to cytomegalovirus serostatus. Besides the first cohort of roughly 640 subjects, a separate validation cohort made up of 120 different subjects was used. High-throughput TCR immunosequencing, statistical association of individual TCRs with disease status, and machine learning were combined to predict cytomegalovirus infection status. To study patterns of TCR occurrence, a later analysis re-analyzed previously published TCR beta repertoires from around 670 donors and added high-resolution HLA genotyping. The later analysis used no new phenotypic data to find candidate immune exposures, relying instead on TCR beta sequences and their occurrence across donors. An earlier analysis of several hundred of the donors used high-throughput TCR beta sequencing to judge whether each TCR beta V gene segment behaved as functional or pseudogenic. Alongside the repertoire data, information on donor age, sex, ethnicity and CMV serostatus was compiled. A later genetic analysis used genome-wide SNP genotypes for about 55% of the 666 donors, treating that subset as a discovery cohort. Every discovery cohort repertoire had been produced on one sequencing platform. HLA typing included class I and class II loci at four-digit resolution. Typing coverage varied by locus: about 620-630 donors for A, B, C, DRB1 and DQB1; roughly 560 for DQA1; more than 600 for DPA1; approximately 470 for DPB1. A handful of DR-DQ haplotypes were handled as single units for association and clustering because linkage in the cohort was strong. On average, around 240,000 unique TCR beta nucleotide sequences were sequenced per donor among more than 350 genotyped donors of the cohort, with 15% to 20% of those sequences being non-productive.

Details on this clone: Its antigen specificity is not known. No qualities accompany the bases; no much larger clone lies one base away.

In total, 666 healthy bone marrow donors made up the cohort. All cohort members were sampled while nominally healthy, although unrecorded immune exposures were likely present. The donor tested CMV seropositive and was one of the 289 seropositive cohort members. A peripheral blood sample was collected from each donor, and TCR beta sequencing was performed on peripheral blood mononuclear cells. Genomic DNA extraction from the blood cell samples was performed with the Qiagen DNeasy Blood Extraction Kit. What the work shows at the level of the full study, not this receptor alone: Linkage disequilibrium might explain the correlated functional status among segregating V segments, but an unknown experimental factor could not be excluded. A later analysis associated 15,000 or so TCR beta sequences with specific HLA alleles at a false discovery rate of 0.05. Most TCR sequences were observed very rarely across donors, whereas some public TCRs were present in many individuals. Broadly in line with IMGT annotations, most TCR beta V segments showed up in productive rearrangements about 90% or about 30% of the time in an earlier analysis of approximately 640 of the donors. Because counts were too low, roughly 16 rarely observed V segments, including chromosome 9 orphons, were left out of the earlier analysis of some 640 of the donors. Most CMV-associated TCR beta chains appeared to be HLA-restricted in a later analysis, and the HLA associations seemed to be driven largely by CMV exposure. When HLA alleles, especially DR and DQ, strongly co-occurred, TCR associations were difficult to assign to individual alleles. The authors suggested that the approach could potentially be extended to other disease states and immunological phenotypes. A few of the identified cytomegalovirus-associated TCR beta chains were confirmed in vitro to be specific for cytomegalovirus antigens. According to a later analysis, TCR association rates differed among HLA loci, with DRB1 alleles showing the most associated TCRs and HLA-C alleles showing the fewest. A group of highly shared sequence variants was considered likely to be a technical artifact of the sequencing pipeline. According to a later analysis, parvovirus B19, influenza, CMV and Epstein-Barr virus appeared linked to several top co-occurrence clusters. A further reported finding was that TCR beta sequences accurately predicted the HLA-A and HLA-B alleles for most subjects in the first cohort. According to a later genetic analysis, donors in an Asian-associated ancestry cluster had fewer N-insertions in productive TCRs than the roughly 670-donor mean. In a later analysis, HLA-associated TCR beta chains were found to be more clonally expanded and to have lower generation probabilities than equally common non-associated chains. A later genetic analysis associated a missense DCLRE1C variant with V-gene and J-gene trimming of TCR beta chains, and an independent cohort replicated the association. The study listed approximately 150 TCR beta chains as associated with cytomegalovirus. In this cohort, only TCR beta chains were sequenced, and detectable features were limited by the absence of alpha or paired-chain data. Because HLA typing was missing for some donors at each locus, association tests included only the typed subset. In both the original and validation cohorts, the classifier was reported to diagnose cytomegalovirus status with high specificity and sensitivity. Immune exposure information for the cohort was limited to CMV serostatus. Roughly uniform sequencing depth across donors was assumed in presence/absence analyses, although this assumption may not hold.

Receptor libraries were prepared by the immunoSEQ multiplex PCR assay. A mixture of 60 forward primers for TCR Vbeta segments and 13 reverse primers for TCR Jbeta segments was used in the multiplex PCR. A multiplex PCR assay on genomic DNA amplified the CDR3 region of rearranged TCR beta genes. Amplified TCR beta libraries were sequenced as 87-base-pair reads on the Illumina HiSeq System. The paper's data handling went like this. Across the 600 to 700 repertoires, a later analysis counted roughly 77 million unique TCR beta chains, some 11 million of which were shared by at least two donors. Raw reads were error-corrected and collapsed into unique sequences with a nearest-neighbor algorithm that merged closely related sequences to remove PCR and sequencing errors. CDR3 sequences were aligned to IMGT reference sequences to assign V, D and J gene segments. Each retained sequence needed at least a six-nucleotide match to both a V gene segment and a J gene segment. A rearrangement counted as productive if the CDR3 had no stop codons and remained in frame with V and J, and every other rearrangement counted as non-productive. CDR3 was defined by IMGT convention, running from the second conserved V-encoded cysteine to the conserved J-encoded phenylalanine. The earlier analysis of 587 of the donors excluded sequences that lacked an unambiguous match to a single V gene segment. An earlier analysis of 450 to 650 of the donors called V segments functional above 56.7% productive rearrangements and segregating when the between-donor standard deviation exceeded 5%. A statistical classification framework was built for diagnosing cytomegalovirus status from the catalog of TCR beta chain sequences. A later analysis assigned V and J genes by comparing TCR nucleotide sequences with IMGT/GENE-DB human TR gene sequences. A later analysis assigned CDR3 sequences and most-parsimonious VDJ recombination scenarios with the TCRdist pipeline. A later analysis defined each TCR beta chain by its CDR3 amino acid sequence plus V-gene family, and excluded reads lacking a unique V-gene family. A later analysis removed several hundred highly shared, low-generation-probability nucleotide sequences to deal with suspected cross-contamination and a sequencing artifact. In a later analysis, a clonal expansion index for each public chain was calculated from normalized within-repertoire ranks of inferred template counts. A later analysis computed generation probabilities with a VDJ recombination model fitted to out-of-frame rearrangements, and checked the results against IGoR. In a later analysis, hypergeometric tests were used to score TCR-TCR, TCR-HLA and TCR-CMV co-occurrence, with a repertoire-size bias correction applied to TCR pairs. To estimate false discovery rates, a later analysis permuted the HLA or CMV assignments 20 times. In a later analysis, co-occurring TCRs were grouped using DBSCAN, with TCRdist sequence similarity added in when clustering inside HLA-allele-positive subsets. Repertoires with fewer than 30,000 or more than 120,000 public chains, plus five repertoires with anomalous nucleotide sharing, were excluded from co-occurrence clustering. The source is immuneACCESS, and TCRdb retained only in-frame sequences with V and J called. Part of the clones is not carried over; for the studies checked, unresolved V genes explain less than half of this, and the remainder is unexplained. D and trimming come from the DNA, and the V and J calls and clone size come from that table. Present in this sample are 150,000 to 200,000 clones, over 75% of which were seen just once. The ten most abundant clones make up 0.85% to 1% of the sample.

Input material: PBMCs. This sequence originates from a woman aged 45-65 years in good health and CMV-seropositive.

The CDR3 in this case is CASSLSGMTGNTGELFF. The nucleotides are TGTGCCAGCAGCTTATCTGGAATGACAGGGAACACCGGGGAGCTGTTTTTT. The rearranged segments are TRBV7-9 and TRBJ2-2; TRBD1 is perhaps the D gene, given 6 matching bases. The CDR3 goes from the cysteine to the phenylalanine over 17 residues. The sequence is cut down to CDR3 DNA, 51 bases in frame from base 1. Trimming costs V 2 bases and J 1 base, and their ends lie 14 bases apart. The germline V gene (reference sequence) specifies SEHNR as CDR1 and FQNEAQ as CDR2.